The 29 T cell receptor beta chains given below trace back to one sample, sequenced in a study of T cell responses to AZD1222 COVID-19 vaccine. The data were produced by immunoSEQ multiplex PCR, yet TCRdb's version contains in-frame clones alone and is incomplete. The table records under 130,000 clones, roughly 89% of them present only once. The sequencing here drew on peripheral blood, taken 28 days after the second AZD1222 dose. The origin of the receptors is an adult who received the AZD1222 COVID-19 vaccine.

The rearrangement joins TRBV11-2 to TRBJ2-1; D not resolved. The CDR3 is 13 amino acids. Trimming removed 3 bases from V and 10 bases from J, with 13 bases in between. CDR1 and CDR2 from the germline V gene are SGHAT and FQNNGV. In DNA form, the CDR3 reads TGTGCCAGCAGCTTCACGTCGAGGCAAGAGCAGTTCTTC. The encoded protein is CASSFTSRQEQFF.

This rearrangement joins TRBV12-1 to TRBJ2-1; TRBD2 reflects the table's D call only, with no check against the DNA. TRBV12-1 represents a pseudogene. This CDR3 has 16 amino acids. The DNA of the CDR3 is TGTGCCAGCAGCTCTACAAAACTAGCGGGAGGGCCCACGGGCGTCTTC. It is translated as CASSSTKLAGGPTGVF.

The chain uses TRBV19 and TRBJ1-2; a weak D match, TRBD1 (5 bases). V was cut by 3 bases and J by 1 base, with 12 bases left in between. The CDR3 consists of 15 residues. CDR1 LNHDA and CDR2 SQIVND come from the germline V gene (reference sequence). The CDR3 loop is CASSIPGRGNYGYTF. The DNA of the CDR3 is TGTGCCAGTAGTATTCCGGGACGAGGTAACTATGGCTACACCTTC.

The CDR3 DNA follows: TGTGCCAGCATGCGGGTCCGCGGGAGGGCCGATCGGCAGTACTTC. Translated, it gives CASMRVRGRADRQYF. The genes are TRBV27 and TRBJ2-7, with TRBD2 matching over 9 bases. The germline V gene encodes CDR1 MNHEY and CDR2 SMNVEV (reference sequence). The CDR3 spans 15 residues. V gave up 7 bases and J gave up 9 bases; unmatched junction bases: 16.

This chain joins TRBV28 and TRBJ1-5, with TRBD1 matching 9 bases. The CDR3 consists of 14 residues. J was trimmed by 4 bases and V by 11 bases; bases with no gene match: 9. Germline CDR1 is MDHEN and CDR2 is SYDVKM. CDR3 DNA sequence: TGTGCCGGGGGACAGGGCACATTGAATCAGCCCCAGCATTTT. Amino acid sequence: CAGGQGTLNQPQHF.

The chain is built from TRBV25-1 and TRBJ2-3; D is unresolved. This CDR3 is built from 15 residues. Germline assignment: CDR1 MGHDK and CDR2 SYGVNS. Trimming left V 3 bases short and J 4 bases short, with 14 bases between. This chain's CDR3 is CASSDESTLPDTQYF. In DNA, the CDR3 is TGTGCCAGCAGTGATGAGAGTACCTTACCAGATACGCAGTATTTT.

The chain carries TRBV27 and TRBJ1-1; TRBD1 might be the D (5 bases). CDR1 and CDR2 from the germline V gene are MNHEY and SMNVEV (reference sequence). The CDR3 sequence is 13 residues long. V gave up 6 bases and J gave up 4 bases, with 12 bases separating them. The CDR3 DNA is TGTGCCAGCAGGCCAGGGTTCGGCACTGAAGCTTTCTTT. Translating gives CASRPGFGTEAFF.

This rearrangement joins TRBV28 to TRBJ1-5; TRBD1 agrees at 7 bases. The CDR3 extends over 15 amino acids. Germline values: CDR1 MDHEN, CDR2 SYDVKM. The junction had 8 bases not matched to a gene; V was cut back by 6 bases and J by 3 bases. For the CDR3, the DNA is TGTGCCAGCAGCCGGGACAGTCCTTTCAATCAGCCCCAGCATTTT. Translated, it gives CASSRDSPFNQPQHF.

A single count supports this clone. The rearrangement links TRBV6-1 to TRBJ2-4; 7 nucleotides align to TRBD2. The junction had 4 bases not matched to a gene; V was cut back by 2 bases and J by 0 bases. Germline-derived CDR1 and CDR2 are MNHNS and SASEGT. This CDR3 comprises 16 residues. The DNA of the CDR3 is TGTGCCAGCAGTGAACAATCGGGGGGAGCCAAAAACATTCAGTACTTC. It yields the protein CASSEQSGGAKNIQYF.

The V gene is TRBV24-1, the J gene TRBJ2-5, with 8 bases that match TRBD2. CDR3 length: 15 residues. Trimming cost V 2 bases and J 6 bases; bases outside gene matches: 7. CDR1 and CDR2 from the germline V gene are KGHDR and SFDVKD. Here the CDR3 DNA reads TGTGCCACCAGTGATTCGCGGACTAGCAGGCAGACCCAGTACTTC. It yields the protein CATSDSRTSRQTQYF.

The chain joins TRBV5-6 to TRBJ2-5; 11 positions agree with TRBD2. Per the germline V gene, CDR1 is SGHDT and CDR2 is YYEEEE. Trimming at V came to 0 bases and at J to 5 bases, leaving 9 bases not matched to a gene. The CDR3 is made up of 17 amino acids. The CDR3 protein is CASSLAKLAGGRETQYF. CDR3 nucleotides: TGTGCCAGCAGCTTGGCCAAGCTAGCGGGAGGAAGGGAGACCCAGTACTTC.

This clone came up once. This chain uses TRBV15 with TRBJ2-1; TRBD2 matches 10 bases. The CDR3 length is 15 residues. Germline assignment: CDR1 LNHNV and CDR2 YYDKDF (reference sequence). The J segment lost 6 bases and the V segment lost 3 bases, leaving 5 bases of the junction unmatched. The CDR3 reads CATSRRTSGPNEQFF. The CDR3 coding sequence is TGTGCCACCAGCAGGCGGACTAGCGGTCCCAATGAGCAGTTCTTC.

V and J are TRBV23-1 and TRBJ2-3; perhaps TRBD2 as D (6 bases). TRBV23-1 is identified as an open reading frame with a role that is uncertain. Between the trimmed V and J ends, which lost 6 bases and 0 bases, there was a span of 16 bases. This CDR3 is built from 16 residues. The CDR3 reads CASSNPRGRSTDTQYF. In DNA, the CDR3 is TGCGCCAGCAGCAATCCACGGGGGAGAAGCACAGATACGCAGTATTTT.

This chain uses TRBV19 with TRBJ2-7, with 11 bases matching TRBD2. The CDR3 is made up of 15 amino acids. Germline values: CDR1 LNHDA, CDR2 SQIVND (reference sequence). With V trimmed by 4 bases and J by 3 bases, 5 bases remained unmatched. CDR3 in amino acids: CASSTTSGGNYEQYF. The CDR3 bases are TGTGCCAGTAGTACCACTAGCGGGGGTAACTACGAGCAGTACTTC.

The J gene is TRBJ2-3, the V gene TRBV6-5, with 8 bases fitting TRBD2. The V segment lost 6 bases and the J segment 2 bases; nucleotides outside the gene matches: 4. The CDR3 totals 14 residues. Germline V lookup: CDR1 MNHEY, CDR2 SVGAGI. CDR3 in amino acids: CASRTSGYTDTQYF. CDR3 coding DNA: TGTGCCAGCAGAACTAGCGGCTACACAGATACGCAGTATTTT.

The chain combines TRBV7-2 with TRBJ2-7; TRBD1 or TRBD2 may be the D gene (5 bases each). The CDR3 has 12 residues. With 2 bases removed from V and 5 bases from J, the gap between germline ends came to 7 bases. CDR1 SGHTA and CDR2 FQGNSA come from the germline V gene. The DNA for the CDR3 is TGTGCCAGCAGCTTACGGGGCCACGAGCAGTACTTC. Its protein product is CASSLRGHEQYF.

This clone was seen once. This chain joins TRBV18 and TRBJ1-5, with no clear D. V lost 3 bases and J lost 5, with 8 bases in between. CDR1 is KGHSH, CDR2 LQKENI, per germline. The CDR3 runs 13 residues. The chain's CDR3 is CASSPPGDQPQHF. In DNA, the CDR3 is TGTGCCAGCTCACCCCCGGGAGATCAGCCCCAGCATTTT.

This clone was observed a single time. The rearrangement uses TRBV6-5 and TRBJ1-2, with D unresolved. Germline values: CDR1 MNHEY, CDR2 SVGAGI. Between the trimmed V and J ends, which lost 5 bases and 8 bases, there was a span of 15 bases. There are 13 residues in the CDR3. The CDR3 DNA reads TGTGCCAGCAGTCCCTCCCGGGAGCCCGGCTACACCTTC. Encoded protein: CASSPSREPGYTF.

This clone was seen a few times. The rearrangement links TRBV6-4 to TRBJ1-5; the D is unclear. The CDR3 length is 15 residues. The germline V and J ends were trimmed by 5 bases and 6 bases, with 17 bases remaining between them. Germline CDR1 is MRHNA and CDR2 is SNTAGT. The chain's CDR3 is CASSREHGGTQPQHF. In DNA, the CDR3 is TGTGCCAGCAGTAGGGAACACGGAGGCACTCAGCCCCAGCATTTT.

This chain links TRBV28 with TRBJ2-5; D not resolved. The V gene lost 0 bases and the J gene lost 4 bases, with 3 bases spanning the gap. This CDR3 has 12 residues. Germline V gene data show CDR1 as MDHEN and CDR2 as SYDVKM. The CDR3: CASSLWRETQYF. CDR3 nucleotides: TGTGCCAGCAGTTTATGGAGAGAGACCCAGTACTTC. Filled out from reference TRBV28 and TRBJ2-5, the complete variable domain reads DVKVTQSSRYLVKRTGEKVFLECVQDMDHENMFWYRQDPGLGLRLIYFSYDVKMKEKGDIPEGYSVSREKKERFSLILESASTNQTSMYLCASSLWRETQYFGPGTRLLVL.

V gene TRBV7-6 combines with J gene TRBJ2-1; D uncertain. CDR3 length: 15 residues. V was shortened by 5 bases and J by 4 bases, with 15 bases between the two germline ends. Germline V gene sequence: CDR1 SGHVS, CDR2 FNYEAQ. The CDR3 is CASSPTVSSYNEQFF. CDR3 bases: TGTGCCAGCAGCCCTACGGTTAGCAGTTACAATGAGCAGTTCTTC. The whole variable domain, remainder taken from reference TRBV7-6 and TRBJ2-1, is GAGVSQSPRYKVTKRGQDVALRCDPISGHVSLYWYRQALGQGPEFLTYFNYEAQQDKSGLPNDRFSAERPEGSISTLTIQRTEQRDSAMYRCASSPTVSSYNEQFFGPGTRLTVL.

This clone has just a few counts. The V gene is TRBV12-5, the J gene TRBJ2-7, with D unclear. The CDR3 sequence is 13 residues long. V lost 6 bases and J 7 bases, leaving 16 bases between the germline ends. In germline, CDR1 is LGHNT, CDR2 FRNRAP. The CDR3 DNA sequence: TGTGCTAGTGGCCCTCCTGTGGGCAGGGAGCAGTACTTC. Translation gives CASGPPVGREQYF.

The CDR3 DNA reads TGTGCCAGCAGCCAAAGCTTCGAGCCTACCACAGATACGCAGTATTTT. Translated, it gives CASSQSFEPTTDTQYF. V is TRBV5-6 and J is TRBJ2-3; D unresolved. Germline assignment: CDR1 SGHDT and CDR2 YYEEEE. The CDR3 has 16 residues. V was cut by 4 bases and J by 2 bases, with 17 bases left in between.

The chain joins TRBV4-1 to TRBJ1-5; 8 bases are shared with TRBD1. This CDR3 comprises 20 residues. Germline CDR1 MGHRA, CDR2 YSYEKL. With 4 bases clipped from V and 2 bases from J, the junction kept 19 bases outside the gene matches. The CDR3 loop is CASSRLIGTGNIFGNQPQHF. Here the CDR3 DNA reads TGCGCCAGCAGCCGCTTAATCGGGACAGGCAATATTTTCGGCAATCAGCCCCAGCATTTT.

Concerning this clone itself: At one end the junction does not follow the germline gene, possibly because of a read error. The rearrangement links TRBV7-2 to TRBJ2-2; D possibly matches TRBD1 or TRBD2 (5 bases each). Germline CDR1 SGHTA, CDR2 FQGNSA. The CDR3 totals 16 residues. The CDR3 DNA follows: TGTGCCAGCAGGGAAAGACAGCTTGCGAACACCGGGGAGCTGCTTTTT. Protein: CASRERQLANTGELLF.

The chain employs TRBV27 and TRBJ1-3; D is uncertain. V was pared by 7 bases and J by 0 bases, with 10 bases between. The CDR3 sequence is 14 residues long. Germline V gene data show CDR1 as MNHEY and CDR2 as SMNVEV (reference sequence). This CDR3 is CASKEMLSGNTIYF. The CDR3, as DNA: TGTGCCAGCAAGGAGATGCTCTCTGGAAACACCATATATTTT.

The chain couples TRBV28 to TRBJ1-5; possibly TRBD1 for D (6 bases). CDR1 and CDR2 from the germline V gene are MDHEN and SYDVKM. V lost 5 bases to trimming and J lost 4 bases, with 9 bases between them. The CDR3 has 13 amino acids. The CDR3 DNA is TGTGCCAGCAGTAAAGGGGGAAATCAGCCCCAGCATTTT. Translating it yields CASSKGGNQPQHF.

A few counts support this clone. V usage is TRBV6-5 and J usage is TRBJ2-7, with 11 bases that match TRBD2. CDR1 and CDR2 (germline): MNHEY, SVGAGI. V shed 6 bases and J 0 bases; nucleotides not matched to a gene: 1. The CDR3 covers 14 residues. The CDR3 here is CASRLAGVSYEQYF. The CDR3, as DNA: TGTGCCAGCAGACTAGCGGGAGTCTCCTACGAGCAGTACTTC.

The V and J genes are TRBV2 and TRBJ2-7, with a possible D match to TRBD2 (5 bases). This CDR3 contains 14 residues. V was trimmed by 0 bases and J by 3 bases, leaving 9 bases between them. Germline V gene lookup returns CDR1 SNHLY and CDR2 FYNNEI. CDR3 region: CASSEAGEDYEQYF. CDR3 sequence (DNA): TGTGCCAGCAGTGAAGCGGGAGAGGACTACGAGCAGTACTTC.